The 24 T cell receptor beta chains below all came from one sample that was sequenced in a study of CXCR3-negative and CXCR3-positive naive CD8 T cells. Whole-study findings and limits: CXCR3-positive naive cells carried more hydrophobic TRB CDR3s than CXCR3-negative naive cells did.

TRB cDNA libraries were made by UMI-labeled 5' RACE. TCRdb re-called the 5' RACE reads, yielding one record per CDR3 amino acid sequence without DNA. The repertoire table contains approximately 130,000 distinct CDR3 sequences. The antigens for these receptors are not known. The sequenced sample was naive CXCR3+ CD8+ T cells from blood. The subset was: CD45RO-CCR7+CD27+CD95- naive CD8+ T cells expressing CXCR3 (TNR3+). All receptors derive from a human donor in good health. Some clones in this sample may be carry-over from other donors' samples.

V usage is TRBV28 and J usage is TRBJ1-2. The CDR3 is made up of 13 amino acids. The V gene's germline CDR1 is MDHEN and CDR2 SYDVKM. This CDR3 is CASTADFNYGYTF.

The CDR3 is CASSFRQRPTDTQYF. The V and J genes are TRBV12-3 or TRBV12-4 and TRBJ2-3. The CDR3 contains 15 residues.

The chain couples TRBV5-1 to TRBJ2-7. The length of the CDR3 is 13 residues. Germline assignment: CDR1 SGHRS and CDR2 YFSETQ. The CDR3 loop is CASSSANSYEQYF.

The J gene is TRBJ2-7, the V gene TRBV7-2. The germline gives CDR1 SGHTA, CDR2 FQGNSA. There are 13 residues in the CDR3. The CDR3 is CASSLSIFYEQYF. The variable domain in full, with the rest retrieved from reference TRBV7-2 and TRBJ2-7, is GAGVSQSPSNKVTEKGKDVELRCDPISGHTALYWYRQSLGQGLEFLIYFQGNSAPDKSGLPSDRFSAERTGGSVSTLTIQRTQQEDSAVYLCASSLSIFYEQYFGPGTRLTVT.

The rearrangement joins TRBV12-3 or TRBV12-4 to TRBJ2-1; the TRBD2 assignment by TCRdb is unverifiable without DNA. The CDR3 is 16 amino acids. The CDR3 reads CASSSYGGASYNEQFF.

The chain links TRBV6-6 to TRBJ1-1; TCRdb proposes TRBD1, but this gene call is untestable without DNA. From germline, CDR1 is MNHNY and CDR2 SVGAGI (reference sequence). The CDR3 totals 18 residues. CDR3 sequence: CASSYGGDSRLMNTEAFF.

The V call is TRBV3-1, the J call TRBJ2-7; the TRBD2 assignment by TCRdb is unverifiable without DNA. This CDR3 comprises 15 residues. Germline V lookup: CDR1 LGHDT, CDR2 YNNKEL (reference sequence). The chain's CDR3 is CASSPTSGGTQRQYF.

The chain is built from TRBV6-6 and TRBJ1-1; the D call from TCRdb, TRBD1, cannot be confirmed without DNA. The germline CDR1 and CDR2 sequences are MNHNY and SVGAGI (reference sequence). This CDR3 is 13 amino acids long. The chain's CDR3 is CASTRGQNTEAFF.

This CDR3 reads CASSTRDRAAEAFF. The chain couples TRBV5-1 to TRBJ1-1; TCRdb indicates TRBD1, and absent DNA this call remains unverified. CDR3 size: 14 residues. Germline V gives CDR1 SGHRS, CDR2 YFSETQ.

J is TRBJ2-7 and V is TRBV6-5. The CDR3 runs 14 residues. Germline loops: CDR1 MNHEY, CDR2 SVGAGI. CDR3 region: CASSYGSKPYEQYF.

Here the CDR3 reads CASSAMVGGIQETQYF. The chain recombines TRBV7-2 with TRBJ2-5; TCRdb's D gene call, TRBD1, goes unchecked for lack of DNA. Germline CDR1 SGHTA, CDR2 FQGNSA. The CDR3 covers 16 residues.

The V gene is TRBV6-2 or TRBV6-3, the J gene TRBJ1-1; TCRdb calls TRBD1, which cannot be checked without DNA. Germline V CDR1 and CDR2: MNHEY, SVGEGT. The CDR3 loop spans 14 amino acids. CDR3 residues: CASTFHTGTGEAFF.

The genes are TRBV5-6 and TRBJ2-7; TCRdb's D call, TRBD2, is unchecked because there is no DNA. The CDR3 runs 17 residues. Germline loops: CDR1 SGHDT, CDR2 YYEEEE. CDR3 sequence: CASSSRLAGGLSYEQYF.

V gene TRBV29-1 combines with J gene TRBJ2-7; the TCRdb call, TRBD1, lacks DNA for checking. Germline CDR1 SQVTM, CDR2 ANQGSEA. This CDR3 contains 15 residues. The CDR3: CSVVSYRGQSYEQYF.

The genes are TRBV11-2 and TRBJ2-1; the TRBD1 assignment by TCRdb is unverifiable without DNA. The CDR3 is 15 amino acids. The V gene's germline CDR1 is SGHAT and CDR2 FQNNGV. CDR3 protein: CASSLGGELYNEQFF.

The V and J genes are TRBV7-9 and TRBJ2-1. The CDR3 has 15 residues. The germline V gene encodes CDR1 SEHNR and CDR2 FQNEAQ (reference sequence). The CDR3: CASSLVTGAYNEQFF.

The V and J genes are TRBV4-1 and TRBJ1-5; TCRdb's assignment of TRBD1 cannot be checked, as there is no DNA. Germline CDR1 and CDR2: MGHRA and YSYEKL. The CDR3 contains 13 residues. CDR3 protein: CASSLGQGQPQHF.

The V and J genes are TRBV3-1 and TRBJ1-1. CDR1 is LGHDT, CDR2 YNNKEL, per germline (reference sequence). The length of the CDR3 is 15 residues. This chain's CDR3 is CASSRHTGPNTEAFF. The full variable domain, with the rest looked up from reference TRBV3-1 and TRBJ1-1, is DTAVSQTPKYLVTQMGNDKSIKCEQNLGHDTMYWYKQDSKKFLKIMFSYNNKELIINETVPNRFSPKSPDKAHLNLHINSLELGDSAVYFCASSRHTGPNTEAFFGQGTRLTVV.

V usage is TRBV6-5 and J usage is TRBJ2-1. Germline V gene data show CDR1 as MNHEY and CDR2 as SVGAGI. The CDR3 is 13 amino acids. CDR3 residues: CASSSVYGNEQFF.

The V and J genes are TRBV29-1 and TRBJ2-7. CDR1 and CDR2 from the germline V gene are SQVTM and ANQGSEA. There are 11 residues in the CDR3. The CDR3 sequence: CSVDSGYEQYF.

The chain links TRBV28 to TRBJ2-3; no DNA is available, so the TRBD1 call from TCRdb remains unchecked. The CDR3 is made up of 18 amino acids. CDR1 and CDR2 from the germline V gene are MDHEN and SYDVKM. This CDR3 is CASSLRRDRTWVTDTQYF.

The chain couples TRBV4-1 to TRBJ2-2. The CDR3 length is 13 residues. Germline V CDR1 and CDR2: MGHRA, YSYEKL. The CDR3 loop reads CASSPGSTGELFF.

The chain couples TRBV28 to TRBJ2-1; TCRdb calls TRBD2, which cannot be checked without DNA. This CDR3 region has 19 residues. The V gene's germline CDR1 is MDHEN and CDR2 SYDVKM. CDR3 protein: CASSIPQWRDASSYNEQFF.

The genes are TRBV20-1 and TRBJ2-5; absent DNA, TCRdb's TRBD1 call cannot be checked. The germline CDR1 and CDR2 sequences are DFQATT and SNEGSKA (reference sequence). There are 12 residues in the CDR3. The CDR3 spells CSATDSLETQYF.